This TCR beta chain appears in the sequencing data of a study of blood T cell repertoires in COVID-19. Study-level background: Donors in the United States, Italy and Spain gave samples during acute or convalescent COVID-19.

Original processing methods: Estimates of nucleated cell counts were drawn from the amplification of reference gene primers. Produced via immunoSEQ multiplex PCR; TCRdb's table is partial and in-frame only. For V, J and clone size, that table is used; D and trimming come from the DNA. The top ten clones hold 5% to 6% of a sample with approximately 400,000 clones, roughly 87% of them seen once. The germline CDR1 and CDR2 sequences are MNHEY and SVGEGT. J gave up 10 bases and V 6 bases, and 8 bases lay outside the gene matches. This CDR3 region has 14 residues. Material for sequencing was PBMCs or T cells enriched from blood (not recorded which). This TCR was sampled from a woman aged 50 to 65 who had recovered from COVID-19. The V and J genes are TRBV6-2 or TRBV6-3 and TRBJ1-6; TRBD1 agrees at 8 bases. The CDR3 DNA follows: TGTGCCAGCAGCGGCGGGACAGGCGGATCACCCCTCCACTTT. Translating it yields CASSGGTGGSPLHF.